One TCR beta chain is described in this entry. At one end, the junction sequence differs from germline, possibly due to a read error. These data belong to a study of esophageal squamous cell carcinoma under preoperative chemotherapy. Study in general: Samples included peripheral blood T cells as well as tumor-infiltrating lymphocytes.

The sample's time point: before preoperative PTX-NDP chemotherapy. The CDR3 covers 15 residues. CDR1 and CDR2 from the germline V gene are SGHVS and FNYEAQ. Using its own MiXCR run on the PCR reads, TCRdb lists one record per CDR3 protein. The table has fewer than 40,000 distinct CDR3 sequences, 40% to 60% seen once. The receptor was isolated from a human donor with esophageal squamous cell carcinoma. The donor label of this sample is uncertain. Sample collection occurred from a patient given preoperative chemotherapy. This chain links TRBV7-6 with TRBJ2-4; perhaps TRBD1 as D (6 bases). Here the CDR3 reads CASSSGLRGKNIQYF. The CDR3 DNA follows: TGTGCCAGCAGCTCAGGGCTCAGGGGCAAAAATATTCAGTACTTT.